The clone carrying this T cell receptor (beta chain) was counted a single time. This entry comes from a study of long-term antiretroviral therapy in people with HIV. This CDR3 contains 16 residues. Germline CDR1 reads SGHAT; CDR2 reads FQNNGV. Between the trimmed V and J ends, which lost 5 bases and 1 base, there was a span of 16 bases. An immunoSEQ assay, version v3.0, was performed at survey level. Sequencing was performed with immunoSEQ multiplex PCR; in TCRdb, only in-frame clones are kept and a portion is missing. This sample yields 18,000 or so clones, of which 91% are seen a single time; approximately 9.6% belongs to the top ten.

The source of this sequence is a middle-aged man with HIV. Source: unsorted PBMCs, taken 3 years after starting antiretroviral therapy. The chain combines TRBV11-2 with TRBJ2-3; D is possibly TRBD2 (6 bases). CDR3 nucleotide sequence: TGTGCCAGCAGCATACTTCTGGGGGGACGCACAGATACGCAGTATTTT. Protein product: CASSILLGGRTDTQYF.